This TCR beta chain was profiled in a study of blood T cell repertoires in COVID-19. Looking at the study overall: Some COVID-19 samples were acute and others convalescent; all came from the United States, Italy and Spain. PBMCs, B-cell-depleted T cells, or T cells provided the cDNA or gDNA that made up the material.

Original handling: For nucleated cells, counts were estimated from reference gene primer amplification. Produced via immunoSEQ multiplex PCR; TCRdb's table is partial and in-frame only. V and J calls and clone size are those listed in that table; D and trimming were worked out from the DNA. Of some 46,000 clones detected, 70% to 90% appear once; the ten largest clones hold approximately 32%. Followed longitudinally, the Seattle patients had been enrolled during active infection. The origin of this receptor is a woman older than 75 with COVID-19, enrolled during active disease. The sequenced material came from peripheral blood.

CDR3 amino acids: CASSPTTGEGRVAFF. Here the CDR3 DNA reads TGTGCCAGCTCACCTACGACAGGGGAGGGCCGTGTAGCTTTCTTT. The genes are TRBV18 and TRBJ1-1; 8 bases map to TRBD1. This CDR3 has 15 residues. Germline V lookup: CDR1 KGHSH, CDR2 LQKENI. V trimming: 3 bases; J trimming: 10 bases; junction bases outside the gene matches: 13.